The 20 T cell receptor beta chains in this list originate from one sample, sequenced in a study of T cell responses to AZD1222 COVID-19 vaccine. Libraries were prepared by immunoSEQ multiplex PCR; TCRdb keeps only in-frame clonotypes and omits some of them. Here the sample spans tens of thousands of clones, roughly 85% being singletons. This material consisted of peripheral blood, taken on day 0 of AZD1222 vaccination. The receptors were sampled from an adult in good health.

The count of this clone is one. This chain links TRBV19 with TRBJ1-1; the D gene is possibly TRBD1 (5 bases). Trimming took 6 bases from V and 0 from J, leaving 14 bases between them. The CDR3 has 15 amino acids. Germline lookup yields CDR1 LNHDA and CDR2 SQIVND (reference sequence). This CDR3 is CASRARDGMNTEAFF. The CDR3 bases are TGTGCCAGTAGAGCCCGGGACGGCATGAACACTGAAGCTTTCTTT.

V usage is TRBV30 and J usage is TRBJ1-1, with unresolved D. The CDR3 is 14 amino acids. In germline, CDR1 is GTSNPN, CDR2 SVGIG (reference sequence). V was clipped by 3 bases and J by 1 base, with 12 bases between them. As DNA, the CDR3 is TGTGCCTGGAGCCCCGGGCCCTCGAACACTGAAGCTTTCTTT. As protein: CAWSPGPSNTEAFF.

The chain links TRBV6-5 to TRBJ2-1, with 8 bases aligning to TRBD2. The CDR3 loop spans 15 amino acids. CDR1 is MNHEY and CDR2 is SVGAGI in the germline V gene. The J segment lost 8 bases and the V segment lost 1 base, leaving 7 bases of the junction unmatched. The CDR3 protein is CASSYFREGHYEQFF. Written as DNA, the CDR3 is TGTGCCAGCAGTTACTTCCGGGAGGGCCATTATGAGCAGTTCTTC.

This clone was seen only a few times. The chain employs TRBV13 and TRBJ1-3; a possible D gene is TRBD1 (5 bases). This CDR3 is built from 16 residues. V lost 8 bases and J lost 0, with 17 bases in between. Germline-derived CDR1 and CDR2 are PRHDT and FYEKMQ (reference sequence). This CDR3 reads CASRRGGFSSGNTIYF. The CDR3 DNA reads TGTGCCAGCCGCCGCGGGGGTTTTAGCTCTGGAAACACCATATATTTT.

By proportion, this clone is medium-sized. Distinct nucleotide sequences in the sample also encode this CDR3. This chain's CDR3 is CASSPGQGYGYTF. CDR3 nucleotide sequence: TGTGCCAGCAGTCCTGGACAGGGCTATGGCTACACCTTC. The rearrangement uses TRBV2 and TRBJ1-2, with 8 nucleotides matching TRBD1. Germline V lookup: CDR1 SNHLY, CDR2 FYNNEI. V gave up 5 bases and J gave up 4 bases; unmatched junction bases: 3. The CDR3 extends over 13 amino acids. The full variable domain, rest sourced from reference TRBV2 and TRBJ1-2, is EPEVTQTPSHQVTQMGQEVILRCVPISNHLYFYWYRQILGQKVEFLVSFYNNEISEKSEIFDDQFSVERPDGSNFTLKIRSTKLEDSAMYFCASSPGQGYGYTFGSGTRLTVV.

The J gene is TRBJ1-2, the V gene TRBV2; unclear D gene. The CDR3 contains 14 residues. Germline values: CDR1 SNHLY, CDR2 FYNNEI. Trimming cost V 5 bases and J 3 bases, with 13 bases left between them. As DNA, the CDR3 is TGTGCCAGCAGTAAGGACGGGGAGGACTATGGCTACACCTTC. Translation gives CASSKDGEDYGYTF. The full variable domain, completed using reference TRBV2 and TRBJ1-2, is EPEVTQTPSHQVTQMGQEVILRCVPISNHLYFYWYRQILGQKVEFLVSFYNNEISEKSEIFDDQFSVERPDGSNFTLKIRSTKLEDSAMYFCASSKDGEDYGYTFGSGTRLTVV.

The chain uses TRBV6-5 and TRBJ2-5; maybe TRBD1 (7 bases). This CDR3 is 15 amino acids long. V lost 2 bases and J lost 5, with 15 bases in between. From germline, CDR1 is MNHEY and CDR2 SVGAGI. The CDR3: CASSYRRGLGETQYF. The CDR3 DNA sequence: TGTGCCAGCAGTTACAGGAGGGGGCTTGGGGAGACCCAGTACTTC.

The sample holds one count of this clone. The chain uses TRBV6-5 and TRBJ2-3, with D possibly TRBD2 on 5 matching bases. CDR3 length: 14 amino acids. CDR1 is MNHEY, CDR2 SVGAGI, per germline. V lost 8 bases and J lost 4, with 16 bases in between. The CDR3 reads CASSRGTRSDTQYF. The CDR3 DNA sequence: TGTGCCAGCTCCCGGGGAACTCGATCAGATACGCAGTATTTT.

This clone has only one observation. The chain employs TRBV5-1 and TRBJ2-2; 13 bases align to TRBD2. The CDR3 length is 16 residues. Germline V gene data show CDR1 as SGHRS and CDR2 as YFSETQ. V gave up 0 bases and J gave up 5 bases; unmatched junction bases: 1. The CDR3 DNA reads TGCGCCAGCAGCTTGGAGACTAGCGGGGGGACCGGGGAGCTGTTTTTT. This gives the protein CASSLETSGGTGELFF.

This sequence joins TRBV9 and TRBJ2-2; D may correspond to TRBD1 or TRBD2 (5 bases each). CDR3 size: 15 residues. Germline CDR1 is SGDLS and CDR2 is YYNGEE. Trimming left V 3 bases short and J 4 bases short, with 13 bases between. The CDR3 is CASSGSGTGTGELFF. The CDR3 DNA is TGTGCCAGCAGCGGATCCGGGACGGGCACCGGGGAGCTGTTTTTT.

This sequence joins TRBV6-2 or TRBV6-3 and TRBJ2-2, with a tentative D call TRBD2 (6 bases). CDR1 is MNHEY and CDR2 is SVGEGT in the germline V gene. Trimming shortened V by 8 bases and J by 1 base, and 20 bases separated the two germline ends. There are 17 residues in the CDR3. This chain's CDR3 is CASGLATQRVNTGELFF. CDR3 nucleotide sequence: TGTGCCAGCGGCCTAGCGACCCAGAGGGTGAACACCGGGGAGCTGTTTTTT.

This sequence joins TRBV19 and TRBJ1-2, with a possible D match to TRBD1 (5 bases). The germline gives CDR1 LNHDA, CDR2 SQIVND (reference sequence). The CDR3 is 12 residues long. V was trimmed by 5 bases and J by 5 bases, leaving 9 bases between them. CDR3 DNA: TGTGCCAGTAGTGTCGACAGATATGGCTACACCTTC. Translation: CASSVDRYGYTF.

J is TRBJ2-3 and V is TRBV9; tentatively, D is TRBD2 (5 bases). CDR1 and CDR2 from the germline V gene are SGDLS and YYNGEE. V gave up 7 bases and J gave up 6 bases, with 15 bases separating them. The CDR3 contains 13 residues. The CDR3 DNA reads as TGTGCCAGCGCTGGTTCCCGCGGGGATACGCAGTATTTT. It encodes CASAGSRGDTQYF. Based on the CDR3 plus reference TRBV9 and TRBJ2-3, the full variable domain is DSGVTQTPKHLITATGQRVTLRCSPRSGDLSVYWYQQSLDQGLQFLIQYYNGEERAKGNILERFSAQQFPDLHSELNLSSLELGDSALYFCASAGSRGDTQYFGPGTRLTVL.

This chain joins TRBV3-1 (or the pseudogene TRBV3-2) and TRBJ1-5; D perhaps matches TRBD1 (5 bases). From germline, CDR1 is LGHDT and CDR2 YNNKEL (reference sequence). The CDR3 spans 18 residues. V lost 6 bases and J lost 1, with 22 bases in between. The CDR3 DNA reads TGTGCCAGCAGTCCCCCCCGGACGGGTCGGGGGAGCAATCAGCCCCAGCATTTT. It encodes CASSPPRTGRGSNQPQHF.

This chain's CDR3 is CASSLDSGPSYEQYF. The CDR3 bases are TGTGCCAGCAGCTTAGATTCAGGGCCGAGCTACGAGCAGTACTTC. V usage is TRBV11-3 and J usage is TRBJ2-7; D is perhaps TRBD1 (5 bases). This CDR3 comprises 15 residues. Germline CDR1 is SGHNT and CDR2 is YENEEA. V was clipped by 0 bases and J by 3 bases, with 12 bases between them.

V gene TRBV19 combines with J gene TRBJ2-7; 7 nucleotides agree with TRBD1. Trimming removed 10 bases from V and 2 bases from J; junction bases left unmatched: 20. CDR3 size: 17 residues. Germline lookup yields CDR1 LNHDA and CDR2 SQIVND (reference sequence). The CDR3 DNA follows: TGTGCCACCCGTCCTGGGACAGCAAACCTAAATCCCTACGAGCAGTACTTC. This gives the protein CATRPGTANLNPYEQYF.

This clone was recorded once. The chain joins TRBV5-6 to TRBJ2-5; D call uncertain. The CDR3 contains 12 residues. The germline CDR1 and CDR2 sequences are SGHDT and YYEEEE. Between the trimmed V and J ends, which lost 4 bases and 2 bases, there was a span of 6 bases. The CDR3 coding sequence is TGTGCCAGCAGCACCCTACAAGAGACCCAGTACTTC. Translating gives CASSTLQETQYF. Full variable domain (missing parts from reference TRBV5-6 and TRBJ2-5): DAGVTQSPTHLIKTRGQQVTLRCSPKSGHDTVSWYQQALGQGPQFIFQYYEEEERQRGNFPDRFSGHQFPNYSSELNVNALLLGDSALYLCASSTLQETQYFGPGTRLLVL.

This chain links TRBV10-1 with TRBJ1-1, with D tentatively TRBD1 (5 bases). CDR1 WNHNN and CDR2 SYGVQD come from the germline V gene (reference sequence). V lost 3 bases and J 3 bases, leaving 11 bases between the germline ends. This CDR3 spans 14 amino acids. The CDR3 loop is CASSEEGTDTEAFF. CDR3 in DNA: TGCGCCAGCAGTGAAGAGGGGACGGACACTGAAGCTTTCTTT.

CDR3 sequence reads: CASSGIATNEKLFF. The CDR3 DNA follows: TGTGCCAGCAGTGGCATTGCAACTAATGAAAAACTGTTTTTT. The chain links TRBV27 to TRBJ1-4; D is uncertain. V gave up 5 bases and J gave up 0 bases, with 7 bases separating them. Germline V gene sequence: CDR1 MNHEY, CDR2 SMNVEV (reference sequence). There are 14 residues in the CDR3.

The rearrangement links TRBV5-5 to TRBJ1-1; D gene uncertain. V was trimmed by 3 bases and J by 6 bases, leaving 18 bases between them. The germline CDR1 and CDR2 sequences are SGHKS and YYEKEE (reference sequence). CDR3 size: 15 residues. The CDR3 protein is CASSSQATIVAEAFF. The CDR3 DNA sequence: TGTGCCAGCAGCTCCCAGGCCACGATTGTGGCTGAAGCTTTCTTT.